The 9 T cell receptor beta chains reported below all come from one sample, sequenced in a study of tumor-infiltrating lymphocytes in primary liver carcinoma. Between roughly 20 and 32 mg of unsorted bulk tissue served as the source from which RNA and DNA were co-extracted. A primer in the constant region served to generate TCR beta cDNA from around 500 ng of total RNA. ARM-PCR, slightly modified, supplied the TCR beta libraries through three nested multiplex PCR rounds. A C-beta reverse primer was combined with TRBV1-TRBV30 forward primers in the first two PCR rounds, and each round had approximately 10 cycles. A single record per CDR3 protein comes from TCRdb applying MiXCR to the multiplex PCR reads. The sample lists fewer than 150,000 distinct CDR3 sequences; about 59% were seen once. Sample: liver tumor tissue from sampling region 1. Sample subset: tumor region T1, superior pole. Receptor source: a woman aged 55 to 70 with primary liver carcinoma and hepatitis B virus infection.

In DNA form, the CDR3 reads TGTGCCAGCAGTTTAGGGGGCAGGGTGGAGGATGAGCAGTTCTTC. As protein: CASSLGGRVEDEQFF. V gene TRBV28 combines with J gene TRBJ2-1, with a tentative D call TRBD1 (6 bases). The CDR3 sequence is 15 residues long. Germline V gene sequence: CDR1 MDHEN, CDR2 SYDVKM. Trimming cost V 2 bases and J 8 bases, with 16 bases left between them.

Comments on this clonotype: A much larger clone lies one base from this, so it may be a read error. The V and J genes are TRBV6-1 and TRBJ2-3, with 10 bases aligning to TRBD1. The CDR3 runs 16 residues. The V gene's germline CDR1 is MNHNS and CDR2 SASEGT. The CDR3 loop reads CTSSGPPGQGPDTQYF. In nucleotides, the CDR3 is TGTACCAGCAGTGGGCCCCCGGGACAGGGGCCAGATACGCAGTATTTT.

Note on this clonotype: One end of the junction fails to match germline, which may point to a read error. The CDR3 nucleotides read TGTGCCAGCACGCGGCTAGCGGACACCAGGGAGCTGTTTTTT. As protein: CASTRLADTRELFF. V gene TRBV12-3 or TRBV12-4 combines with J gene TRBJ2-2, with 7 bases fitting TRBD2. The CDR3 spans 14 residues.

This clonotype was detected once. The chain links TRBV7-9 to TRBJ2-1, with 7 nucleotides matching TRBD2. Germline V lookup: CDR1 SEHNR, CDR2 FQNEAQ (reference sequence). The CDR3 is 17 amino acids. The trim removed 4 bases at V and 5 bases at J, leaving 14 bases unmatched. The CDR3 protein is CASSSSLGGSGNNEQFF. The CDR3 DNA follows: TGTGCCAGCAGCTCTTCGCTAGGCGGGAGTGGTAACAATGAGCAGTTCTTC. Together with reference TRBV7-9 and TRBJ2-1, the CDR3 gives the full variable domain: DTGVSQNPRHKITKRGQNVTFRCDPISEHNRLYWYRQTLGQGPEFLTYFQNEAQLEKSRLLSDRFSAERPKGSFSTLEIQRTEQGDSAMYLCASSSSLGGSGNNEQFFGPGTRLTVL.

This clonotype was found many times. The J gene is TRBJ1-2, the V gene TRBV11-3; weak D call: TRBD1 (6 bases). The CDR3 loop spans 14 amino acids. V lost 5 bases and J 7 bases, leaving 17 bases between the germline ends. CDR1 SGHNT and CDR2 YENEEA come from the germline V gene. CDR3 region: CASSHIDRKGGYTF. The CDR3 region has the DNA TGTGCCAGCAGCCATATCGACAGGAAGGGTGGCTACACCTTC.

As regards this clonotype: An end of the junction does not agree with germline; a read error may underlie this. The chain combines TRBV6-5 with TRBJ1-1; D gene uncertain. The germline V gene encodes CDR1 MNHEY and CDR2 SVGAGI. CDR3 length: 16 amino acids. The CDR3 spells CASRAGEAHMNTEALF. The CDR3 nucleotides read TGTGCCTCTCGTGCAGGAGAGGCCCACATGAACACTGAAGCTCTCTTT.

For this clonotype: Its ends do not fully match the called genes, so a read error is possible. The chain recombines TRBV11-2 with TRBJ2-7; TRBD2 matches at 9 bases. The germline V gene encodes CDR1 SGHAT and CDR2 FQNNGV. This CDR3 contains 16 residues. The DNA for the CDR3 is TGTGTCAGCAGCTTAGCGGGGGTAGGCCGTGGGTACGAGCAGTACTTC. This gives the protein CVSSLAGVGRGYEQYF.

A remark on this clonotype: Its ends do not fully match the called genes, so a read error is possible. The V gene is TRBV11-2, the J gene TRBJ2-7; D might be TRBD2 (7 bases). This CDR3 spans 16 amino acids. Germline V gene lookup returns CDR1 SGHAT and CDR2 FQNNGV. The DNA of the CDR3 is TGTGCCAGCAGCTTAGCGGCGGGGGCAGGAGGCTACGAACAGTATTTC. Its translation: CASSLAAGAGGYEQYF.

This clonotype was observed a few times. V gene TRBV12-3 or TRBV12-4 combines with J gene TRBJ1-5, with D possibly being TRBD1 (5 bases). V was clipped by 2 bases and J by 0 bases, with 11 bases between them. CDR3 length: 16 amino acids. The CDR3 DNA reads as TGTGCCAGCAGTTTATTAGGGGTGAATAGCAATCAGCCCCAGCATTTT. Its protein is CASSLLGVNSNQPQHF.